Given below is one T cell receptor beta chain in context. The data belong to a study of blood T cell repertoires in COVID-19. Study information: Researchers got acute and convalescent COVID-19 samples from the United States, Italy and Spain.

Germline V gives CDR1 SGHAT, CDR2 FQNNGV. There are 14 residues in the CDR3. V lost 5 bases and J lost 6, with 17 bases in between. Method: immunoSEQ multiplex PCR; TCRdb's copy keeps in-frame clones and lacks some. Altogether about 230,000 clones are present, roughly 85% being singletons, with the ten largest covering about a tenth. Participants' own reports of clinical history determined their cohort assignment. What the recovered Cohort 3 donors had was two negative PCRs, clearance, or symptom resolution. The receptor's source is a man in his thirties or forties who had recovered from COVID-19. The chain recombines TRBV11-2 with TRBJ2-7, with D unclear. The specimen was PBMCs or T cells enriched from blood (not recorded which). CDR3 amino acids: CASSLPRGIGEQYF. DNA for the CDR3: TGTGCCAGCAGCCTACCGCGTGGTATCGGCGAGCAGTACTTC.